What follows is one T cell receptor beta chain and its context. This CDR3 is also generated by other DNA sequences in the sample. The germline gives CDR1 LGHNA, CDR2 YNFKEQ. J gave up 5 bases and V 3 bases, and 5 bases lay outside the gene matches. The CDR3 contains 15 residues. With 60 Vbeta and 13 Jbeta primers, the PCR was carried out. The method was immunoSEQ multiplex PCR; TCRdb's version includes in-frame clones alone and lacks a portion of them. The sample contains approximately 160,000 clones, roughly 72% of which appear only once. The data belong to a study of cytomegalovirus exposure and HLA in healthy donors.

The clonotype was recovered from a woman aged 40 to 55 in good health and CMV-seronegative. The gene calls are TRBV4-2 and TRBJ2-5; 11 positions match TRBD2. Material: PBMCs. CDR3 nucleotides: TGTGCCAGCAGCCAGGGGACTAGCGGCGGGGAGACCCAGTACTTC. Its translation: CASSQGTSGGETQYF.